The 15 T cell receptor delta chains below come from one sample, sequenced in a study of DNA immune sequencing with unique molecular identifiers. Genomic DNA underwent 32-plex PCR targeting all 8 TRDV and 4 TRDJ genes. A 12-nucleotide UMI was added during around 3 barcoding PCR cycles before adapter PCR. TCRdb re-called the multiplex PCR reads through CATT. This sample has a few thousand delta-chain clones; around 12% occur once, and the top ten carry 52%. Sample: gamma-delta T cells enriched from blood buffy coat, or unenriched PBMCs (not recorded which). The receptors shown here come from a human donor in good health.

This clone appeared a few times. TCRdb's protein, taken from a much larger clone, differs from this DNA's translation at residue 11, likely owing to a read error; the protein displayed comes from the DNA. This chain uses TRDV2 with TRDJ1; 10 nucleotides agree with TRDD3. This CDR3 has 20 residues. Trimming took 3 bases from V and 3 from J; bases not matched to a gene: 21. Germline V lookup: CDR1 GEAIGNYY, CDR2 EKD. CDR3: CACDPVLGDARGRGPDKLIF. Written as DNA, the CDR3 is TGTGCCTGTGACCCCGTACTGGGGGATGCGAGAGGGAGAGGACCCGATAAACTCATCTTT.

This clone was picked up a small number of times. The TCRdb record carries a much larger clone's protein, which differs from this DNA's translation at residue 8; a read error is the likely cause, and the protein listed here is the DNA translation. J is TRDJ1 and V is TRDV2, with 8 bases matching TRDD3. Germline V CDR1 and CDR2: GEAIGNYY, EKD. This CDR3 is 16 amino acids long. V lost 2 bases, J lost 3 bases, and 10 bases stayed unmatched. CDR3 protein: CACDKLGETQADKLIF. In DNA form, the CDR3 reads TGTGCCTGTGACAAGCTGGGGGAAACGCAGGCCGATAAACTCATCTTT.

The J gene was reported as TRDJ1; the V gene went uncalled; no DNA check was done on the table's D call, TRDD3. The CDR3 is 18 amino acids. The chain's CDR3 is CALGELGTVLGDTYKLIF. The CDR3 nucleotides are TGTGCTCTTGGGGAACTAGGTACAGTACTGGGGGATACGTATAAACTCATCTTT.

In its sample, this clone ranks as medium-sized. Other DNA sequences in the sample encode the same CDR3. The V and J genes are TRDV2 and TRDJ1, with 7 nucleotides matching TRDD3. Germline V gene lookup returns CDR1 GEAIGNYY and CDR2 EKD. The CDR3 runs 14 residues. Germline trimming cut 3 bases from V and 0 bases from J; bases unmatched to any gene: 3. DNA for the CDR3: TGTGCCTGTGACCGGCTGGGGGACACCGATAAACTCATCTTT. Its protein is CACDRLGDTDKLIF.

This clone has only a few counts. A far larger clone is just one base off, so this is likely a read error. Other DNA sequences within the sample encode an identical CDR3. The CDR3 spells CACDTLLGSSWDTRQMFF. In DNA form, the CDR3 reads TGTGCTTGTGACACTCTACTGGGGAGCTCCTGGGACACCCGACAGATGTTTTTC. The chain uses TRDV2 and TRDJ3; 7 bases match TRDD3. CDR3 length equals 18 residues. CDR1 and CDR2 (germline): GEAIGNYY, EKD.

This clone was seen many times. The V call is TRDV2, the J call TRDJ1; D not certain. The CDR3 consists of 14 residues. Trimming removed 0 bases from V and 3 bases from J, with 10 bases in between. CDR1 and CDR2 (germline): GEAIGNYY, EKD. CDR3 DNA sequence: TGTGCCTGTGACACCGGAGGATTAGCCGATAAACTCATCTTT. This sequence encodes CACDTGGLADKLIF.

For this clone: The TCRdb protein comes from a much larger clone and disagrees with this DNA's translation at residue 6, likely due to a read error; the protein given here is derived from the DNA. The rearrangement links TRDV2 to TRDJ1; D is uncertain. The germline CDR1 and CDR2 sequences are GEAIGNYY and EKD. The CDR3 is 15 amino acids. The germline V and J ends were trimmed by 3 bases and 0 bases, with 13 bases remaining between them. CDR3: CACDGDGANTDKLIF. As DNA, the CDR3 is TGTGCCTGTGACGGCGACGGTGCAAACACCGATAAACTCATCTTT.

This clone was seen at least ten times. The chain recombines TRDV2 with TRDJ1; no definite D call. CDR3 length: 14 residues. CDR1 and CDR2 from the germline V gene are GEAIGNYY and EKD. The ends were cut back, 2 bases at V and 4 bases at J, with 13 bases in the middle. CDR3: CACDSLAEGDKLIF. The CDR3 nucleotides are TGTGCCTGTGACAGCCTGGCGGAGGGCGATAAACTCATCTTT.

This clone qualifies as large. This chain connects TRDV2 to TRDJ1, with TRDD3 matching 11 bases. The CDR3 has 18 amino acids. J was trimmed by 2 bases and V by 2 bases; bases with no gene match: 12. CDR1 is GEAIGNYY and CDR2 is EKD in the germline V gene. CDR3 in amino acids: CACDILGDTGGETDKLIF. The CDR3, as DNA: TGTGCCTGTGACATTTTGGGGGATACGGGGGGCGAGACCGATAAACTCATCTTT.

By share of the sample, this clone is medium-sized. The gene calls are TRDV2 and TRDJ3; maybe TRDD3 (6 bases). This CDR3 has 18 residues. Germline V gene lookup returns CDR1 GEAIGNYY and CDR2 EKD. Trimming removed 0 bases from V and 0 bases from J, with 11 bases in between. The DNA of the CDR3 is TGTGCCTGTGACACCGCTGGGGTCAGCTCCTGGGACACCCGACAGATGTTTTTC. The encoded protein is CACDTAGVSSWDTRQMFF.

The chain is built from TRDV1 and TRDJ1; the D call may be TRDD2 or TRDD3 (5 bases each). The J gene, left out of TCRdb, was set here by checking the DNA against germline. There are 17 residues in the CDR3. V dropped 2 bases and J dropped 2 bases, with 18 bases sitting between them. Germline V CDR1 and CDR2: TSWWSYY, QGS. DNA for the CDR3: TGTGCTCTTGGGGAAGTGCTTCCAGAGAGGGATACCGATAAACTCATCTTT. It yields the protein CALGEVLPERDTDKLIF.

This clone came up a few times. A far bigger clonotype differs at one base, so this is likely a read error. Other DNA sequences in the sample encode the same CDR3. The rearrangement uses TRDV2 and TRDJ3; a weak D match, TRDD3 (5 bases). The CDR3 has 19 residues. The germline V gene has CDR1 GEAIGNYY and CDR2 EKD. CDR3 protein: CACDQIKEEPSWDTRQMFF. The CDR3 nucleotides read TGTGCCTGTGACCAAATCAAGGAGGAGCCCTCCTGGGACACCAGACAGATGTTTTTC.

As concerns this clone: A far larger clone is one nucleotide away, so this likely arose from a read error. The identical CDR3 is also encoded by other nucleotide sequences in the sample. This CDR3 is CACDTGLGGPEAAQLFF. Here the CDR3 DNA reads TGTGCCTGTGACACCGGGCTGGGGGGACCCGAGGCAGCACAACTCTTCTTT. J is TRDJ2 and V is TRDV2; 7 bases align to TRDD3. From germline, CDR1 is GEAIGNYY and CDR2 EKD. The V gene end was trimmed by 0 bases and the J gene end by 6 bases; junction bases not matched to a gene: 12. The CDR3 length is 17 residues.

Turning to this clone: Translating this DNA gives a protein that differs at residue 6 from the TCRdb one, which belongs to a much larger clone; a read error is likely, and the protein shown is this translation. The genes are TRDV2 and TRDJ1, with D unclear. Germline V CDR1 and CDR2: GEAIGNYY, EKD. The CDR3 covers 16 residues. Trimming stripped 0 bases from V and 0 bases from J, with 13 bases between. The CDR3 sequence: CACDTAGQDYTDKLIF. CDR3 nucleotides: TGTGCCTGTGACACCGCTGGTCAGGATTACACCGATAAACTCATCTTT.

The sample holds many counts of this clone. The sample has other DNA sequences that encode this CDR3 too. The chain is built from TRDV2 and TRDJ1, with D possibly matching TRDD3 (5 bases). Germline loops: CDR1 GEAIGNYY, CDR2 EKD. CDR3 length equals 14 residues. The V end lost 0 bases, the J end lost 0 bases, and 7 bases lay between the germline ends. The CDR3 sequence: CACDTIGDTDKLIF. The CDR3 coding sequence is TGTGCCTGTGACACCATTGGGGACACCGATAAACTCATCTTT.